This T cell receptor (beta chain) was captured by sequencing in a study of breast tumors, draining lymph nodes, adjacent tissues. With 4 bases clipped from V and 2 bases from J, the junction kept 10 bases outside the gene matches. Germline V gene data show CDR1 as SGHRS and CDR2 as YFSETQ. The CDR3 covers 17 residues. This clonotype was picked up many times. Each CDR3 protein gets one entry after TCRdb re-called the multiplex PCR reads with MiXCR. The sample carries under 250,000 distinct CDR3 sequences, 32% recorded once. Axillary draining lymph nodes of breast cancer patients supplied the node samples.

The rearrangement uses TRBV5-1 and TRBJ2-5, with 11 bases that match TRBD1. The clonotype was recovered from a female donor with breast cancer. Some clones in this sample may be carry-over from other donors' samples. The sequenced sample consisted of axillary lymph node tissue. The CDR3 coding sequence is TGCGCCAGCAGCCCGGGGACAGGGGGGATTGGTCAAGAGACCCAGTACTTC. Protein product: CASSPGTGGIGQETQYF. Based on the CDR3 plus reference TRBV5-1 and TRBJ2-5, the full variable domain is KAGVTQTPRYLIKTRGQQVTLSCSPISGHRSVSWYQQTPGQGLQFLFEYFSETQRNKGNFPGRFSGRQFSNSRSEMNVSTLELGDSALYLCASSPGTGGIGQETQYFGPGTRLLVL.